This TCR beta chain comes out of a study of PD-1 blockade in classical Hodgkin lymphoma. Study-wide findings and caveats: There remain no defined causes for the repertoire differences, which possibly reflect disease activity or prior therapy. It was reported that newly diagnosed patients had less baseline TCR diversity than healthy donors.

This clone has just a few counts. Its antigen is unknown. V shed 0 bases and J shed 3 bases, with 21 bases lying between them. CDR1 and CDR2 from the germline V gene are SGHRS and YFSETQ. The CDR3 consists of 18 residues. Time point: newly diagnosed, previously untreated cHL patient sample. The comparison group had newly diagnosed, previously untreated classical Hodgkin lymphoma. Here immunoSEQ multiplex PCR was the method, and the copy in TCRdb shows in-frame clones only, minus some. The sample shows around 17,000 clones, 70% to 90% of them seen only once. This receptor was taken from a human donor with classical Hodgkin lymphoma. The sample comprised peripheral blood mononuclear cells (PBMCs). The chain is built from TRBV5-1 and TRBJ1-1, with D tentatively TRBD1 (6 bases). In DNA, the CDR3 is TGCGCCAGCAGCTTGGCGGTAGGGGGGACTAAGATTTACACTGAAGCTTTCTTT. It specifies CASSLAVGGTKIYTEAFF.